This T cell receptor (beta chain) was recorded in a study of CD8 T cells in ankylosing spondylitis (TCRdb year 2017). As for the study more broadly: The study set out to find disease-linked TCR variants by profiling T cell receptor beta repertoires in ankylosing spondylitis patients and healthy donors. In total, the full study cohort was made up of roughly 110 healthy donors and roughly 27 ankylosing spondylitis patients. Peripheral blood samples were taken, and synovial fluid was additionally collected from ankylosing spondylitis patients. General findings and caveats noted by the study authors: According to the report, matched synovial fluid samples from ankylosing spondylitis patients were significantly enriched for the disease-linked clones. The disease-linked clones had a CD8+ phenotype and were found at relatively low frequencies in peripheral blood. Some of the motif variants had been reported before in the synovial fluid and blood of reactive arthritis patients, a finding that suggests common disease-initiation mechanisms. Blood from ankylosing spondylitis patients appeared to be characterized by a TCR beta motif composed of under ten highly homologous amino acid variants.

As regards this clonotype: No antigen is known for it. No clone much larger than this one lies a single base away; base qualities are absent.

Sequenced using an Illumina HiSeq 2500. TCR beta libraries were prepared by quantitative 5'-RACE with molecular barcodes. The study's processing was this. A new computational method, built on a probabilistic model of VDJ rearrangement, was used to identify disease-linked TCR variants. The raw public reads went through TCRdb reprocessing: fastp at Q25, MiXCR clone calling, in-frame beta chains kept. Each entry merges the rows of one CDR3 protein and shows their most common DNA and genes. TCRdb assigned the V and J calls; the authors' analysis was not used. Counted in this sample were about 540,000 distinct CDR3 sequences; approximately 12% of them appeared once. The ten largest clones represent over 6.5% of the sample. The germline V gene yields SGHRS for CDR1 and YFSETQ for CDR2. The CDR3 contains 14 residues, cysteine and phenylalanine counted. The DNA shown is the 42-base CDR3, in frame from base 1. The germline ends are 10 bases apart after V is trimmed by 4 bases and J by 2 bases.

This clonotype was sampled from a male donor with ankylosing spondylitis. In this chain, TRBV5-1 is recombined with TRBJ1-3; a weak D assignment points to TRBD1 (5 bases agree). The specimen sequenced was blood, either unsorted or a sorted T cell fraction (not recorded which). The DNA reads as follows: TGCGCCAGCAGCCACGAGACAGCTGGAAACACCATATATTTT. It codes for CASSHETAGNTIYF.